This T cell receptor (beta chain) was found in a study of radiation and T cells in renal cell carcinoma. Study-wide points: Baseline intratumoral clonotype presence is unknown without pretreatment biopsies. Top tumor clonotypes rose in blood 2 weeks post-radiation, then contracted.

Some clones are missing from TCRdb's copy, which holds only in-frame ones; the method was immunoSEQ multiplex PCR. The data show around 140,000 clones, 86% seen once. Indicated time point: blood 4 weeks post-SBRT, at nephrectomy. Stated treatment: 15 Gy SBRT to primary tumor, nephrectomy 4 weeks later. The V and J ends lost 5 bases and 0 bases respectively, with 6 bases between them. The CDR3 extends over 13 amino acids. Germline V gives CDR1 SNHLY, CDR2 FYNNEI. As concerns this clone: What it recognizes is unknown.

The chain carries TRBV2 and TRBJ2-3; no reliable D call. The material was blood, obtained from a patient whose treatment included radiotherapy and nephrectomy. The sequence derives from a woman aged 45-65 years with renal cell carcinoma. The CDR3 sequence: CASSKVSTDTQYF. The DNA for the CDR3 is TGTGCCAGCAGTAAGGTTAGCACAGATACGCAGTATTTT.